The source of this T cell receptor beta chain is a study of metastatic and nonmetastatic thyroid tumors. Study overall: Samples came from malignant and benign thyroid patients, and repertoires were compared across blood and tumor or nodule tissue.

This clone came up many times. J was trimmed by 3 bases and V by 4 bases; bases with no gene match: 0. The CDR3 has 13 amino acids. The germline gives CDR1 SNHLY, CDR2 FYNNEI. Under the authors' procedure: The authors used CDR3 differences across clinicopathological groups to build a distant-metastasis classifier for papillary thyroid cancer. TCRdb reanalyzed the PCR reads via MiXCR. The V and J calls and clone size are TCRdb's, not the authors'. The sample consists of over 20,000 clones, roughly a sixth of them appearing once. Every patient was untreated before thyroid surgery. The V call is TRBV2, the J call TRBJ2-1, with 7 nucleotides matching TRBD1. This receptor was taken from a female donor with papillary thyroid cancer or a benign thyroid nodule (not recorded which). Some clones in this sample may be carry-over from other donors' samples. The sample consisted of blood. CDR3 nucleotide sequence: TGTGCCAGCAGTGGGACAGGCTACAATGAGCAGTTCTTC. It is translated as CASSGTGYNEQFF.